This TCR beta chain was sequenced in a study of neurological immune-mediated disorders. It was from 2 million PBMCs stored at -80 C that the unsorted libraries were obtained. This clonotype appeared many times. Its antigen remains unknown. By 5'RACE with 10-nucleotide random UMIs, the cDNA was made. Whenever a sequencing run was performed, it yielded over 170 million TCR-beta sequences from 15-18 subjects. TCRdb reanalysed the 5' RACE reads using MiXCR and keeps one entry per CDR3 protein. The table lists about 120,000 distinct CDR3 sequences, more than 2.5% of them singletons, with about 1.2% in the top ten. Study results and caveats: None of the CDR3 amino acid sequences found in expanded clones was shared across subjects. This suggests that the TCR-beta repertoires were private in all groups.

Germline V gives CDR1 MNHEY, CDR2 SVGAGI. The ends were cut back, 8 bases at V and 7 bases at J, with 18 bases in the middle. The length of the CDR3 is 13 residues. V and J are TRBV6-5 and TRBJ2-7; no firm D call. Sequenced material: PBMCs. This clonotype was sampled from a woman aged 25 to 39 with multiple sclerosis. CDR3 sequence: CASGIRETAEQYF. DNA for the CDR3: TGTGCCAGCGGAATAAGAGAGACTGCGGAGCAGTACTTC.